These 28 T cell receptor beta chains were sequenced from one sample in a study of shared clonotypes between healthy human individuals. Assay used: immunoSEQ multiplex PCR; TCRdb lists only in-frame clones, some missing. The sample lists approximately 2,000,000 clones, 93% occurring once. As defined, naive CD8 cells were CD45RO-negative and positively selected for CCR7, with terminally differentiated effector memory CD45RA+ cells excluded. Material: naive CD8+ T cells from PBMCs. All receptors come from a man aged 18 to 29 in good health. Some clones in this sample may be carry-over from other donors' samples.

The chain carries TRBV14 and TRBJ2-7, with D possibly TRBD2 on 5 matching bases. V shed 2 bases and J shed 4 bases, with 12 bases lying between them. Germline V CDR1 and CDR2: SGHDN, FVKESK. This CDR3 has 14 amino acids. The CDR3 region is CASSQFERRYEQYF. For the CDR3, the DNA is TGTGCCAGCAGCCAATTCGAGCGGAGGTACGAGCAGTACTTC.

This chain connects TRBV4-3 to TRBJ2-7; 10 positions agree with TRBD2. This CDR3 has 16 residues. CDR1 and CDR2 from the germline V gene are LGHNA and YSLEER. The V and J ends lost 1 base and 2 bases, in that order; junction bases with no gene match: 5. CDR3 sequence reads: CASSQGASGGPYEQYF. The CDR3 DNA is TGCGCCAGCAGCCAAGGGGCTAGCGGGGGCCCCTACGAGCAGTACTTC.

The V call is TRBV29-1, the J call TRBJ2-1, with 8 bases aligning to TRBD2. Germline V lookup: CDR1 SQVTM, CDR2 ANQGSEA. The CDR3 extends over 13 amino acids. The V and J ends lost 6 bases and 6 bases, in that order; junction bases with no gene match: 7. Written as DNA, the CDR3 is TGCAGCGTCCCTCCGGGGGGGCTCAATGAGCAGTTCTTC. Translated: CSVPPGGLNEQFF.

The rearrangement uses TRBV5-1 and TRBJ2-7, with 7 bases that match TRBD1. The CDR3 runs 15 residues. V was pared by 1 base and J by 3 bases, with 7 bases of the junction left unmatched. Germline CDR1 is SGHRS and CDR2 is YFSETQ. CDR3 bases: TGCGCCAGCAGCTTGTCACAGGGGTCAATCTACGAGCAGTACTTC. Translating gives CASSLSQGSIYEQYF.

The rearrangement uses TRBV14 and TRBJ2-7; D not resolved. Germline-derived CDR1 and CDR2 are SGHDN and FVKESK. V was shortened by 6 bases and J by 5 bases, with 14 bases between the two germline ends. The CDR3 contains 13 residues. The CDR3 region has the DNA TGTGCCAGCAGTCCCCCCTCCTGGAACGAGCAGTACTTC. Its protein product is CASSPPSWNEQYF. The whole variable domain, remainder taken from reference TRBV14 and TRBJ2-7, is EAGVTQFPSHSVIEKGQTVTLRCDPISGHDNLYWYRRVMGKEIKFLLHFVKESKQDESGMPNNRFLAERTGGTYSTLKVQPAELEDSGVYFCASSPPSWNEQYFGPGTRLTVT.

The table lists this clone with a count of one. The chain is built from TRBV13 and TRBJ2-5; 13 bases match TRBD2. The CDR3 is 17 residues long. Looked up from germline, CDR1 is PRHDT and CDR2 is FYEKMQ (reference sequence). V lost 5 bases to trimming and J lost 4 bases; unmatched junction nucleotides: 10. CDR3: CASSIRLAGGRGETQYF. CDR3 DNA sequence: TGTGCCAGCAGCATAAGACTAGCGGGAGGCCGGGGAGAGACCCAGTACTTC.

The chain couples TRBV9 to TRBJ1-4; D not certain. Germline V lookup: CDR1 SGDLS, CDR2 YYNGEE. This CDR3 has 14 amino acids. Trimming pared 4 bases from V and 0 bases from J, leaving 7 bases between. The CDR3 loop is CASSPTSTNEKLFF. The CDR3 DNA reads TGTGCCAGCAGCCCGACTTCAACTAATGAAAAACTGTTTTTT.

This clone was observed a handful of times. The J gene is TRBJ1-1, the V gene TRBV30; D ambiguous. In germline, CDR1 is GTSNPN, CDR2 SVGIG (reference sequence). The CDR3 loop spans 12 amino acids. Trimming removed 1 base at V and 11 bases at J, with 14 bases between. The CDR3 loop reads CAWSGAAPLAFF. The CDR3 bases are TGTGCCTGGAGTGGGGCAGCCCCCCTGGCTTTCTTT.

CDR3: CASGLYRAPLDTQYF. CDR3 coding DNA: TGTGCTAGTGGTTTGTACCGGGCCCCACTAGATACGCAGTATTTT. The chain uses TRBV12-5 and TRBJ2-3; D remains unclear. V was pared by 2 bases and J by 5 bases, with 14 bases between. This CDR3 is 15 amino acids long. CDR1 is LGHNT and CDR2 is FRNRAP in the germline V gene.

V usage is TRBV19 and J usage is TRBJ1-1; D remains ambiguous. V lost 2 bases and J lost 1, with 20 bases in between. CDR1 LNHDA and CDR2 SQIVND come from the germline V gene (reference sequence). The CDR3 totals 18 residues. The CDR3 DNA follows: TGTGCCAGTAGTATAATGTCGTCCGGGATCTCAGAGAACACTGAAGCTTTCTTT. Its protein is CASSIMSSGISENTEAFF.

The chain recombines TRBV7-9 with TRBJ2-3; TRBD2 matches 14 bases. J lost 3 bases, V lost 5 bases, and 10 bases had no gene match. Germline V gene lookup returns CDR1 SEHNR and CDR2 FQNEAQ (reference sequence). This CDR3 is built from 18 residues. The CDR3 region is CASSTRLAGGPGTDTQYF. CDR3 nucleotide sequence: TGTGCCAGCAGCACCCGACTAGCGGGAGGGCCGGGTACAGATACGCAGTATTTT.

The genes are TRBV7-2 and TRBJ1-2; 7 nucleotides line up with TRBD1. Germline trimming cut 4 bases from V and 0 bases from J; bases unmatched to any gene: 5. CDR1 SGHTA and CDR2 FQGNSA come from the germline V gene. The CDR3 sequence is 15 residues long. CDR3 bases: TGTGCCAGCAGCTCACGACAGGGAGCTAACTATGGCTACACCTTC. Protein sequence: CASSSRQGANYGYTF.

CDR3: CASSQVVVTAKNTEAFF. CDR3 sequence (DNA): TGCGCCAGCAGCCAAGTCGTAGTCACAGCCAAGAACACTGAAGCTTTCTTT. The chain employs TRBV4-1 and TRBJ1-1; unclear D gene. The CDR3 is made up of 17 amino acids. CDR1 is MGHRA and CDR2 is YSYEKL in the germline V gene. With 1 base removed from V and 1 base from J, the gap between germline ends came to 16 bases.

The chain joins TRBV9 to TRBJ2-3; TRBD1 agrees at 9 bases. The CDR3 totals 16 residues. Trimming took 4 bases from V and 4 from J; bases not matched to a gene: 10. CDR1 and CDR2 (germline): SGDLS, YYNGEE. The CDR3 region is CASSPGTGLTADTQYF. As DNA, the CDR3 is TGTGCCAGCAGCCCAGGGACAGGGTTAACTGCAGATACGCAGTATTTT.

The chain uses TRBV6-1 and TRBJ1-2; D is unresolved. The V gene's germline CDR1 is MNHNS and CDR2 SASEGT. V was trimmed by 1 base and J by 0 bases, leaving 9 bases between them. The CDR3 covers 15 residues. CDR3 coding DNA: TGTGCCAGCAGTGAAGTGGTGGGGTCTAACTATGGCTACACCTTC. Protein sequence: CASSEVVGSNYGYTF.

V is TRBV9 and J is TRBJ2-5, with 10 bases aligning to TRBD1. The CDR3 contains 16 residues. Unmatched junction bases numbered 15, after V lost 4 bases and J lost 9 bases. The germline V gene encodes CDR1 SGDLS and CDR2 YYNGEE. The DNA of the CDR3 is TGTGCCAGCAGCTCAGATGGCGGGACAGGGGTCTTGTCCCAGTACTTC. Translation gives CASSSDGGTGVLSQYF.

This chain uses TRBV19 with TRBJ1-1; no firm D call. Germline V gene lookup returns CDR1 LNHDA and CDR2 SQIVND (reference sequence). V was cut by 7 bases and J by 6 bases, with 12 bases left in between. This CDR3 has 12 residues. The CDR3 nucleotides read TGTGCCAGTATTGCAGGTTTGGCTGAAGCTTTCTTT. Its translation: CASIAGLAEAFF.

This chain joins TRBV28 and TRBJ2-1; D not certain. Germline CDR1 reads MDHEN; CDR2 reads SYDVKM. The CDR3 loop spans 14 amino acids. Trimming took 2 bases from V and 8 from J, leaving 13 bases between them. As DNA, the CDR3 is TGTGCCAGCAGTTTAGGCCACAGAGGCCATGAGCAGTTCTTC. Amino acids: CASSLGHRGHEQFF.

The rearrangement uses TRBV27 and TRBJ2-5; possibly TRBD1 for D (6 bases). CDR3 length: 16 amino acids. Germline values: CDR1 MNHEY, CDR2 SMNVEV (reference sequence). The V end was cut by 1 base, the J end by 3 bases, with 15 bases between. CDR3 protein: CASSLWAGVREETQYF. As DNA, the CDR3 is TGTGCCAGCAGTTTATGGGCAGGGGTTCGGGAAGAGACCCAGTACTTC.

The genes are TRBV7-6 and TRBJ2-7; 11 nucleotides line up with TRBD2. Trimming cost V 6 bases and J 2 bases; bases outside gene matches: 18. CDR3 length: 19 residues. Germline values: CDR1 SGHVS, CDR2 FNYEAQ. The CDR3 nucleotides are TGTGCCAGCAGGGCTTTTGTCATTACTAGCGGGAGCCCAACCTACGAGCAGTACTTC. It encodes CASRAFVITSGSPTYEQYF.

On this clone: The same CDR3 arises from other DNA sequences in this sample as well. The DNA for the CDR3 is TGTGCCAGCAGCCCGGGGCAGAGCTACGAGCAGTACTTC. It is translated as CASSPGQSYEQYF. The chain combines TRBV27 with TRBJ2-7; D is possibly TRBD1 or TRBD2 (5 bases each). The CDR3 spans 13 residues. Germline V gives CDR1 MNHEY, CDR2 SMNVEV (reference sequence). V lost 6 bases and J 3 bases, leaving 12 bases between the germline ends.

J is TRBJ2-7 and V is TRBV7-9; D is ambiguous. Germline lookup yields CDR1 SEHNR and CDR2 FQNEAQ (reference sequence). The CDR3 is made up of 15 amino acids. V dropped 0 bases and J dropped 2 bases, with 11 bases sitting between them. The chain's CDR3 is CASSLAPSPAYEQYF. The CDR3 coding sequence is TGTGCCAGCAGCTTAGCGCCAAGCCCCGCCTACGAGCAGTACTTC. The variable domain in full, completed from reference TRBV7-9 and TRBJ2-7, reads DTGVSQNPRHKITKRGQNVTFRCDPISEHNRLYWYRQTLGQGPEFLTYFQNEAQLEKSRLLSDRFSAERPKGSFSTLEIQRTEQGDSAMYLCASSLAPSPAYEQYFGPGTRLTVT.

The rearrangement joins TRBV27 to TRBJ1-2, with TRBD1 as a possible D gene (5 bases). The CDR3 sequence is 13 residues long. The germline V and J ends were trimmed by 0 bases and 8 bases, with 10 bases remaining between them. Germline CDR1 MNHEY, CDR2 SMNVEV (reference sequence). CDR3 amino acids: CASSLSPGLGYTF. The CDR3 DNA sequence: TGTGCCAGCAGTTTATCCCCAGGGCTCGGCTACACCTTC.

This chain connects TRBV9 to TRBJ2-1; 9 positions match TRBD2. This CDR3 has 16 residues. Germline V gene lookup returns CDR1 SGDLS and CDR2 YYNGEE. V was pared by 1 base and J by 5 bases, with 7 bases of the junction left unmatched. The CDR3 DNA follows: TGTGCCAGCAGCGTAAGGTCTAGCGGGATAAACAATGAGCAGTTCTTC. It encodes CASSVRSSGINNEQFF.

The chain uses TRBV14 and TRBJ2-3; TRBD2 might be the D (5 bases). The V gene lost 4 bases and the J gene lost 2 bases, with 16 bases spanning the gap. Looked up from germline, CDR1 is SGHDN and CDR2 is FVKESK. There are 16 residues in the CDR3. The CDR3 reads CASSLRLSGITDTQYF. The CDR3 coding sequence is TGTGCCAGCAGCCTACGACTGAGCGGTATCACAGATACGCAGTATTTT.

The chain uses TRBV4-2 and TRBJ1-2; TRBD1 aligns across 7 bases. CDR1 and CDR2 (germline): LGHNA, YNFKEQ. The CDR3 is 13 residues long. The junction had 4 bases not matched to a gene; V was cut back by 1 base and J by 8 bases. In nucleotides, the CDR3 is TGTGCCAGCAGCCAAGGGCTCAGGGGGGGCTACACCTTC. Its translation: CASSQGLRGGYTF.

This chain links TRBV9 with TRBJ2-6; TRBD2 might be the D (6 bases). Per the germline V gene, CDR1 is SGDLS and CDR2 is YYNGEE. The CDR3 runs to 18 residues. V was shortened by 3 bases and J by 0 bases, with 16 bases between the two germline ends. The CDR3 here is CASSEPGGGSSGANVLTF. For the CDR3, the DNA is TGTGCCAGCAGCGAGCCCGGGGGTGGGAGCTCTGGGGCCAACGTCCTGACTTTC.

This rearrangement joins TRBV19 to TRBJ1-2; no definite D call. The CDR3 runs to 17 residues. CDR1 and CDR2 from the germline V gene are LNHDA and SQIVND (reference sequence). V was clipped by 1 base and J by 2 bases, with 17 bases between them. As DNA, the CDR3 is TGTGCCAGTAGTATAGCCAGATCGACGCCGATAAACTATGGCTACACCTTC. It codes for CASSIARSTPINYGYTF.